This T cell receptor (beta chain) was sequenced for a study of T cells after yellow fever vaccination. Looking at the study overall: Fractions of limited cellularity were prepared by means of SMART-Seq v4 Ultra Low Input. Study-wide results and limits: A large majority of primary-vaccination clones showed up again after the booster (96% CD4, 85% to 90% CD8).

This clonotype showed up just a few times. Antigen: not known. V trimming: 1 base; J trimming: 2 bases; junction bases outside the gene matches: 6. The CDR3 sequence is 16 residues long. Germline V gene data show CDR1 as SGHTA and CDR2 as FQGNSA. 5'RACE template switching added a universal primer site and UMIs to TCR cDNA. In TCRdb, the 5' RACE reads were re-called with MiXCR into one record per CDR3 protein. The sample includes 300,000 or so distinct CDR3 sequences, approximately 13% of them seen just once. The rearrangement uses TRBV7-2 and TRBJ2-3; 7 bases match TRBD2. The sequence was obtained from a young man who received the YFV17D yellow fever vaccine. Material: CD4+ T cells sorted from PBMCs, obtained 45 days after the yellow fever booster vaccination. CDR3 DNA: TGTGCCAGCAGCTTAGAGGCTAGCGGACCCACAGATACGCAGTATTTT. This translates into CASSLEASGPTDTQYF.